The rows below give T cell receptor beta chains drawn from one sample of a study of neurological immune-mediated disorders. One entry per CDR3 protein results from TCRdb running MiXCR on the 5' RACE reads. This table holds tens of thousands of distinct CDR3 sequences, 5.2% found once. Sequencing input: PBMCs. These receptors were taken from a man aged 18 to 35 with multiple sclerosis. The CDR3 runs from the conserved cysteine through the conserved F or W. D genes are given only for firm matches. A row's size may be missing; if present it is once, few, many or a size class.

clone_size j_call v_call d_call cdr3_aa cdr3_nt
many TRBJ2-7 TRBV11-2 NA CASSLGPGNYEQYF TGTGCCAGCAGCTTAGGCCCAGGGAACTACGAGCAGTACTTC
many TRBJ2-7 TRBV24-1 NA CATSDFSGEQYF TGTGCCACCAGTGATTTTTCGGGAGAGCAGTACTTC
many TRBJ2-3 TRBV5-6 TRBD2 CASSLSGMGTDTQYF TGTGCCAGCAGCTTGAGCGGGATGGGCACAGATACGCAGTATTTT
many TRBJ2-7 TRBV4-3 TRBD2 CASSQDRGQGLAYEQYF TGCGCCAGCAGCCAAGATCGTGGCCAGGGACTAGCCTACGAGCAGTACTTC
many TRBJ2-3 TRBV10-3 TRBD2 CAITDGGAGADTQYF TGTGCCATCACGGACGGGGGGGCCGGGGCAGATACGCAGTATTTT
many TRBJ2-2 TRBV6-6 NA CASSRDPGELFF TGTGCCAGCAGCCGGGATCCCGGGGAGCTGTTTTTT
NA TRBJ2-1 TRBV10-3 TRBD2 CAISGTSGRYNEQFF TGTGCCATCAGTGGGACTAGCGGGAGGTACAATGAGCAGTTCTTC
many TRBJ2-2 TRBV2 TRBD2 CASSEGLAGGFTGELFF TGTGCCAGCAGTGAAGGACTAGCGGGAGGGTTCACCGGGGAGCTGTTTTTT
many TRBJ2-1 TRBV5-5 TRBD2 CASSLIGLAGGGQQFF TGTGCCAGCAGCTTAATCGGACTAGCGGGAGGGGGCCAGCAGTTCTTC
many TRBJ1-3 TRBV10-3 NA CAISGVKGNSGNTIYF TGTGCCATCAGTGGGGTTAAGGGGAACTCTGGAAACACCATATATTTT
many TRBJ2-7 TRBV18 NA CASSPGGPERASEQYF TGTGCCAGCTCACCGGGGGGGCCGGAGCGGGCGAGTGAGCAGTACTTC
many TRBJ2-3 TRBV11-2 TRBD2 CASSHTSGGTDTQYF TGTGCCAGCAGCCATACTAGCGGGGGCACAGATACGCAGTATTTT
few TRBJ2-7 TRBV7-3 NA CASSLTGEHEQYF TGTGCCAGCAGCTTAACGGGGGAACACGAGCAGTACTTC
many TRBJ2-3 TRBV10-3 TRBD2 CAIRRPHRGLAGGETDTQYF TGTGCCATCAGAAGGCCCCATCGGGGACTAGCGGGAGGGGAAACAGATACGCAGTATTTT
many TRBJ2-7 TRBV20-1 TRBD1 CSAGQGVGSYEQYF TGCAGTGCTGGACAGGGGGTGGGCTCCTACGAGCAGTACTTC
many TRBJ1-5 TRBV28 NA CASSSSTMGWMAPQNF TGTGCCAGCAGCTCTAGCACGATGGGGTGGATGGCGCCCCAGAATTTT
many TRBJ2-4 TRBV20-1 NA CSASTAYLNIQYF TGCAGTGCTAGTACCGCGTACTTAAACATTCAGTACTTC
many TRBJ1-4 TRBV5-5 NA CASSLVHVTENEKLFF TGTGCCAGCAGCTTGGTTCATGTGACGGAGAATGAAAAACTGTTTTTT
many TRBJ1-1 TRBV6-5 NA CASLIEPTGMGRNTEAFF TGTGCCAGCCTGATTGAGCCTACAGGGATGGGGAGGAACACTGAAGCTTTCTTT
many TRBJ1-1 TRBV7-9 TRBD1 CASSLRPLSITGGLNTEAFF TGTGCCAGCAGCTTAAGGCCCCTAAGTATAACAGGGGGCTTGAACACTGAAGCTTTCTTT
many TRBJ2-7 TRBV5-1 TRBD1 CASSPPEGTVSYEQYF TGCGCCAGCAGCCCACCCGAAGGGACAGTCTCCTACGAGCAGTACTTC
many TRBJ2-4 TRBV6-6 NA CASSYQERAAKNIQYF TGTGCCAGCAGTTATCAGGAGCGGGCGGCCAAAAACATTCAGTACTTC
many TRBJ2-6 TRBV6-2/TRBV6-3 NA CASSLDEANVLTF TGTGCCAGCAGTTTGGACGAGGCCAACGTCCTGACTTTC
many TRBJ2-7 TRBV5-1 TRBD2 CASSFPTLADYSYEQYF TGCGCCAGCAGCTTTCCAACACTAGCGGACTACTCCTACGAGCAGTACTTC
many TRBJ2-2 TRBV2 NA CASSEAGGTGELFF TGTGCCAGCAGTGAAGCGGGGGGCACCGGGGAGCTGTTTTTT
many TRBJ1-1 TRBV7-2 NA CASRNRAIVDTEAFF TGTGCCAGCAGGAACAGAGCTATCGTGGACACTGAAGCTTTCTTT
few TRBJ2-1 TRBV7-2 TRBD2 CASREKGGLAGAYNEQFF TGTGCCAGCAGGGAGAAAGGGGGACTAGCGGGGGCCTACAATGAGCAGTTCTTC
many TRBJ1-5 TRBV10-2 NA CASGPKNQPQHF TGCGCCAGCGGACCGAAAAATCAGCCCCAGCATTTT
many TRBJ2-3 TRBV7-8 NA CASSLIVGGTDTQYF TGTGCCAGCAGCTTAATCGTCGGGGGCACAGATACGCAGTATTTT
many TRBJ2-1 TRBV7-9 NA CASSMDLPPANEQFF TGTGCCAGCAGCATGGACTTGCCCCCGGCCAATGAGCAGTTCTTC
NA TRBJ2-1 TRBV7-6 TRBD2 CASSSGLAREQFF TGTGCCAGCAGCTCGGGACTAGCAAGAGAGCAGTTCTTC
many TRBJ1-5 TRBV19 TRBD1 CASSIGWKGQPSPDQPQNF TGTGCCAGTAGTATAGGTTGGAAGGGACAGCCGTCCCCGGATCAGCCCCAGAATTTT
many TRBJ2-7 TRBV20-1 NA CSARDLGEGYEQYF TGCAGTGCTAGAGATTTGGGGGAAGGGTACGAGCAGTACTTC
many TRBJ1-1 TRBV7-9 NA CASSLVGAPTEAFF TGTGCCAGCAGCTTAGTGGGGGCGCCCACTGAAGCTTTCTTT
many TRBJ1-3 TRBV7-2 NA CASSLVHGGTGNTIYF TGTGCCAGCAGCTTAGTACACGGGGGAACTGGAAACACCATATATTTT
many TRBJ2-3 TRBV6-6 TRBD2 CASSYRATSEATDTQYF TGTGCCAGCAGTTATAGGGCGACTAGCGAGGCCACAGATACGCAGTATTTT
many TRBJ2-1 TRBV20-1 TRBD2 CSALTRPGLAPEQFF TGCAGTGCTCTGACCCGCCCGGGACTAGCTCCTGAGCAGTTCTTC
NA TRBJ2-3 TRBV5-1 NA CASSLEQGPSDTQYF TGCGCCAGCAGCTTGGAACAGGGCCCCTCAGATACGCAGTATTTT
many TRBJ2-1 TRBV14 TRBD2 CASSPERGEQFF TGTGCCAGCAGCCCAGAGCGGGGGGAGCAGTTCTTC
many TRBJ1-1 TRBV7-8 TRBD1 CASSGDRATRGNTEAFF TGTGCCAGCAGCGGGGACAGGGCGACCCGGGGGAACACTGAAGCTTTCTTT